The 7 T cell receptor beta chains below were found in one sample sequenced in a study of OX40 agonist ivuxolimab in advanced cancers. The protocol was immunoSEQ multiplex PCR, while the TCRdb copy is restricted to in-frame clones and leaves out a portion. The sample comprises tens of thousands of clones, approximately 90% of which are singletons, and about 0.25% rests with the top ten. The input for sequencing was CD4+ or CD8+ T cells sorted from blood, taken in a trial of the OX40 agonist ivuxolimab. These receptors were taken from an adult with an advanced solid tumor such as melanoma, head and neck, liver or kidney cancer.

V usage is TRBV28 and J usage is TRBJ1-1; no clear D. The germline V gene has CDR1 MDHEN and CDR2 SYDVKM. The CDR3 length is 14 residues. V lost 5 bases to trimming and J lost 1 base, with 11 bases between them. The CDR3 bases are TGTGCCAGCAGTCCACCGAAAAGGAACACTGAAGCTTTCTTT. Protein sequence: CASSPPKRNTEAFF.

The rearrangement joins TRBV6-5 to TRBJ2-7; tentatively, D is TRBD2 (6 bases). V shed 5 bases and J shed 5 bases, with 10 bases lying between them. The germline V gene encodes CDR1 MNHEY and CDR2 SVGAGI. The CDR3 runs to 12 residues. The CDR3 sequence is CASSQTGDEQYF. The DNA for the CDR3 is TGTGCCAGCAGTCAGACGGGGGACGAGCAGTACTTC.

The chain links TRBV15 to TRBJ2-7, with a weak D call TRBD1 (5 bases). CDR3 size: 14 residues. The germline V gene has CDR1 LNHNV and CDR2 YYDKDF (reference sequence). The V end lost 3 bases, the J end lost 2 bases, and 11 bases lay between the germline ends. This chain's CDR3 is CATSRGQGPYEQYF. Written as DNA, the CDR3 is TGTGCCACCAGCAGGGGCCAGGGCCCCTACGAGCAGTACTTC.

This clone showed up just once. The chain links TRBV7-6 to TRBJ2-7; TRBD1 or TRBD2 may be the D gene (5 bases each). CDR1 is SGHVS and CDR2 is FNYEAQ in the germline V gene. V was cut by 4 bases and J by 0 bases, with 10 bases left in between. The CDR3 runs 14 residues. The CDR3 is CASSSGTLSYEQYF. The CDR3 bases are TGTGCCAGCAGCTCCGGGACGCTCTCCTACGAGCAGTACTTC.

This sequence joins TRBV2 and TRBJ2-2; 9 nucleotides match TRBD2. V lost 4 bases to trimming and J lost 0 bases; unmatched junction nucleotides: 3. The CDR3 contains 16 residues. Looked up from germline, CDR1 is SNHLY and CDR2 is FYNNEI. The CDR3 reads CASSVVAGANTGELFF. CDR3 bases: TGTGCCAGCAGTGTAGTAGCGGGGGCGAACACCGGGGAGCTGTTTTTT. The entire variable domain, with the rest obtained from reference TRBV2 and TRBJ2-2, is as follows: EPEVTQTPSHQVTQMGQEVILRCVPISNHLYFYWYRQILGQKVEFLVSFYNNEISEKSEIFDDQFSVERPDGSNFTLKIRSTKLEDSAMYFCASSVVAGANTGELFFGEGSRLTVL.

V gene TRBV11-3 combines with J gene TRBJ1-3, with 8 nucleotides matching TRBD1. CDR3 length equals 20 residues. V dropped 2 bases and J dropped 0; count of bases not matched to a gene: 15. The V gene's germline CDR1 is SGHNT and CDR2 YENEEA. CDR3 region: CASSLSPGQAALLSGNTIYF. The DNA for the CDR3 is TGTGCCAGCAGCTTATCGCCGGGACAGGCTGCTTTACTCTCTGGAAACACCATATATTTT.

The V gene is TRBV29-1, the J gene TRBJ2-1, with TRBD2 matching 9 bases. The germline CDR1 and CDR2 sequences are SQVTM and ANQGSEA. The CDR3 has 13 residues. The J segment lost 9 bases and the V segment lost 4 bases, leaving 7 bases of the junction unmatched. The CDR3 nucleotides read TGCAGCGTTGTTCCCGCGGGAGGGGGTGAGCAGTTCTTC. Residues: CSVVPAGGGEQFF.